This TCR beta chain was sequenced during a study of cytomegalovirus exposure and HLA in healthy donors. The overall study: A later analysis reported the 95 to 150 validation repertoires used the same platform as the roughly 700 first-cohort repertoires.

Sequenced by immunoSEQ multiplex PCR; TCRdb stores in-frame clones only, minus some. This sample has about 160,000 clones; about 96% occur once, and the top ten carry about 0.89%. The ends were cut back, 3 bases at V and 7 bases at J, with 22 bases in the middle. Germline loops: CDR1 SEHNR, CDR2 FQNEAQ (reference sequence). The CDR3 loop spans 16 amino acids. The sample holds one count of this clone. Its antigen is still unknown. The study, taken as a whole, reports: Among the CMV-associated chains, three were confirmed in vitro as specific for CMV antigens.

Input material: PBMCs. The chain joins TRBV7-9 to TRBJ2-7, with D tentatively TRBD1 (5 bases). This receptor was taken from a woman aged 18 to 35 in good health and CMV-seronegative. In DNA, the CDR3 is TGTGCCAGCAGCTTTTCCCTTGGGCAGGGCCTTACAGAGCAGTACTTC. Translating gives CASSFSLGQGLTEQYF.